This T cell receptor (beta chain) appears in the sequencing data of a study of blood T cells in healthy people across ages (dated by TCRdb to the mid-2010s). About the full investigation: In model experiments, template switching captured about one uniquely barcoded TCR beta cDNA molecule for every two T cells. Age-related changes in TCR beta repertoire diversity were measured in the study by deep sequencing normalized with unique cDNA molecular identifiers. Four age groups were formed from the donors: young (average about 15 years), middle-aged (more than 35), aged (62) and long-lived (about 80). Donors of different ages were randomly distributed across sequencing lanes to avoid experimental bias. For two donors (one aged 18 to 29 and one aged 80 or older), the study analyzed two additional independent replicas of 1 million unique cDNA reads from the same blood draw.

Library prep was done by 5' RACE. The sequencer listed for this sample is Illumina HiSeq 2500. A second PCR of roughly 7 to 12 cycles was run with a J-beta primer mix and a sample-barcoded 5' primer. A template-switch 5' adaptor carrying 12 random nucleotides introduced a unique molecular identifier onto each TCR beta cDNA molecule. Each sample yielded at least 2.5 million CDR3-containing paired-end reads. The Mint cDNA synthesis kit, primed by a TRBC-specific oligonucleotide, was used to synthesize first-strand cDNA from all RNA. After uracil-DNA glycosylase treatment, a first 18-cycle PCR used universal primers M1SS and BC2_uni_R on all cDNA. The original methods were these. For normalization, 1 million high-quality reads, each with a distinct molecular identifier, were randomly selected from each sample. Reads with shared molecular identifiers were discarded instead of being binned into consensus sequences. CDR3 identification, clonotype clustering and error correction used MiTCR with a Q25 quality threshold and the strictest error-elimination algorithm. Lower-bound total TCR beta diversity was estimated with a nonparametric unseen species model using Euler transformation. TCRdb ran its own pipeline on the public reads, namely fastp trimming at Q25 and MiXCR clone calling, and kept in-frame beta chains. Each record represents a unique CDR3 protein, reported with the most common genes and DNA among its rows. The V and J calls and clone size come from TCRdb's table, not from the authors' own analysis. The sample includes 650,000 to 800,000 distinct CDR3 sequences, with more than 40% observed a single time. The ten biggest clones cover about a fifth of the sample.

This clonotype has more than one count but fewer than ten. This receptor's antigen is unknown. Per-base qualities were not stored, and no clone one base away is much larger. Donors were 40 or so systemically healthy Caucasian individuals from Russia aged roughly 6 to 95 years. Around 10 milliliters of peripheral blood were collected from each donor into EDTA-treated Vacutainer tubes. Ficoll-Paque density-gradient centrifugation was used to isolate PBMCs, with at least 7 million per sample. Total RNA, at least 6 micrograms per sample, was extracted from PBMCs with Trizol reagent. The percentages of naive CD45RAhigh/CD27high T cells were determined by flow cytometry on a PBMC aliquot from every donor. What the work shows at the level of the full study, not this receptor alone: Estimates of total diversity from one million sequenced T cells were regarded as lower bounds and underestimates. Observed TCR beta diversity correlated strongly with the percentage of naive T cells measured by flow cytometry. Since profiling was done on bulk unsorted PBMCs, naive and antigen-experienced compartments could not be conclusively compared. Compared with the aged group, the long-lived group had more naive CD4+ T cells, fewer expanded clones and increased TCR diversity, suggesting age selection. Because donor CMV infection status was unknown, age-related changes in expanded clonotypes were potentially confounded. As age increased, observed TCR beta diversity per million T cells dropped in a roughly linear way, and a significant reduction was already evident by age 40.

Between the V and J ends, shortened by 7 bases and 6 bases respectively, the junction contains 8 bases. The CDR1 and CDR2 encoded by the germline V gene are SQVTM and ANQGSEA. The CDR3 spans 10 residues, from the cysteine through the phenylalanine. Here the CDR3 DNA is all that survives: 30 bases in frame from base 1. What was sequenced was blood. The clonotype comes from a man in his 60s in good health. The V and J genes are TRBV29-1 and TRBJ2-3, with no confidently assigned D gene. The CDR3 region has the sequence CSAGRDTQYF. The DNA sequence follows: TGCAGCGCCGGTAGGGATACGCAGTATTTT.